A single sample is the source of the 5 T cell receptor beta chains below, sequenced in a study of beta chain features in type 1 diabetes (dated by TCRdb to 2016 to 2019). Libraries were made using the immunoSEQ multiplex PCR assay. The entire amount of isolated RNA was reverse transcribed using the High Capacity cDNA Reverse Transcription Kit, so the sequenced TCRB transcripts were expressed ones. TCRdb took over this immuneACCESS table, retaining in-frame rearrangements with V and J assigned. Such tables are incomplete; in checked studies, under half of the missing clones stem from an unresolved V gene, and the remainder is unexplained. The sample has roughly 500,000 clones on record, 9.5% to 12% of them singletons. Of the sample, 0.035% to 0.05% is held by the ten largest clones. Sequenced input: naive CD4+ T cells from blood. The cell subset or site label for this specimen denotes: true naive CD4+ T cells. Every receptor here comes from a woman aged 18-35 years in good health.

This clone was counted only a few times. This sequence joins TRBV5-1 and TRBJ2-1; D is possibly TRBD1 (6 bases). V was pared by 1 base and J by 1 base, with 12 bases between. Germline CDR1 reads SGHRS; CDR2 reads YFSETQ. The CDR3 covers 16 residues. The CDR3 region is CASSLLGRGSYNEQFF. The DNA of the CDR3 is TGCGCCAGCAGCTTGTTAGGTAGGGGGTCCTACAATGAGCAGTTCTTC. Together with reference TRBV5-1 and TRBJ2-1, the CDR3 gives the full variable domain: KAGVTQTPRYLIKTRGQQVTLSCSPISGHRSVSWYQQTPGQGLQFLFEYFSETQRNKGNFPGRFSGRQFSNSRSEMNVSTLELGDSALYLCASSLLGRGSYNEQFFGPGTRLTVL.

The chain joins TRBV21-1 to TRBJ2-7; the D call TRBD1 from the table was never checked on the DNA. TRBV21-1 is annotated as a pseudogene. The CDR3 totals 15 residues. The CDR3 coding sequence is TGTGCCAGCAGCACGGCGGGACAGGGGAACTACGAGCAGTACGTC. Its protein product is CASSTAGQGNYEQYV.

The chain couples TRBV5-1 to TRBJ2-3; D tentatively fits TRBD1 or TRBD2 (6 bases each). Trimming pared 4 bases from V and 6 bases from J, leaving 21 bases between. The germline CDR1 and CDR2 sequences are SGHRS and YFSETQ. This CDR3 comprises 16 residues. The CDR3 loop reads CASSIGGTVSLDTQYF. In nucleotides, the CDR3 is TGCGCCAGCAGCATCGGGGGCACAGTGAGCTTGGATACGCAGTATTTT.

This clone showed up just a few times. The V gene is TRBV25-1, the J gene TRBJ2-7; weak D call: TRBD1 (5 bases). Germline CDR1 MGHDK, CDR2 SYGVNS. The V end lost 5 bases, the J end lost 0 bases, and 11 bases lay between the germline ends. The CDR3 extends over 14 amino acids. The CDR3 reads CASSRGLFSYEQYF. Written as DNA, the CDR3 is TGTGCCAGCAGTAGGGGCCTTTTCTCCTACGAGCAGTACTTC.

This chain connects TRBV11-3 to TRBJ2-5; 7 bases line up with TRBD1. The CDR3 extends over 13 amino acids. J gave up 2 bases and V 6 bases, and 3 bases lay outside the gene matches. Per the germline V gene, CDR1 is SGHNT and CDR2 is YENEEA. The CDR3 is CASRPGQQETQYF. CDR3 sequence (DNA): TGTGCCAGCAGACCGGGACAGCAAGAGACCCAGTACTTC.